This T cell receptor (beta chain) was sequenced in a study of vaccination and CD4 T cells after COVID-19. Oncomine TCR Beta short-read sequencing was applied to DNA from cultured CD4+ T cells. TCRdb reanalysed the PCR reads using MiXCR and keeps one entry per CDR3 protein. The sample holds some 12,000 distinct CDR3 sequences, less than 50% seen once. This clonotype has a handful of counts. What it recognizes is unknown. Indicated treatment: approximately nine-day PBMC culture with coronavirus spike peptide pools or control peptides (ViraFEST assay). Cell culture was performed with a few million PBMCs per well in the presence of 8 to 10 IU/ml IL-2 and 10 ug/ml peptide pools. The germline V gene has CDR1 SGHAT and CDR2 FQNNGV. The CDR3 runs to 15 residues.

The rearrangement links TRBV11-2 to TRBJ2-1, with 8 bases identical to TRBD1. The J call may be in error: the DNA end matches TRBJ2-7 better. The sample was CD4+ T cells from blood, cultured in vitro. This TCR derives from a human donor who had recovered from COVID-19. The CDR3 sequence: CASSLTGQGASEQYF. DNA of the CDR3: TGTGCCAGCAGCTTAACGGGGCAGGGGGCGAGCGAGCAGTACTTC.